This paragraph covers one T cell receptor beta chain sequence. The CDR3 totals 10 residues. The V gene lost 5 bases and the J gene lost 4 bases, with 2 bases spanning the gap. Germline V gene data show CDR1 as PRHDT and CDR2 as FYEKMQ (reference sequence). TCRdb keeps only in-frame clones here, not all; method: immunoSEQ multiplex PCR. The sample includes around 300,000 clones, 87% of them seen just once. The data are from a study of shared clonotypes between healthy human individuals. Sequences were obtained from memory CD8+ T cells sorted from blood. The subset here: CD45RO+ cells pooled with CCR7-negative TemRA cells. The sequence derives from a man younger than 35 in good health. V and J are TRBV13 and TRBJ2-5, with unresolved D. CDR3 bases: TGTGCCAGCAGCCGAGAGACCCAGTACTTC. Encoded protein: CASSRETQYF.